These T cell receptor beta chains were read from a single sample in a study of blood T cell repertoires in COVID-19. TCRdb's copy holds only in-frame clones and misses some; the assay was immunoSEQ multiplex PCR. Of more than 300,000 clones listed, over 85% are singletons. The source material was PBMCs or T cells enriched from blood (not recorded which). The receptors come from a woman under 40 who had recovered from COVID-19. Both conserved end residues are part of each CDR3. The order of the fields is CDR3 protein, J gene, V gene.

CDR3aa: CASSLVGTGTNTEAFF
j_gene: TRBJ1-1
v_gene: TRBV7-2

CDR3aa: CASRDRVCSERLSSYNSPLHF
j_gene: TRBJ1-6
v_gene: TRBV10-1

CDR3aa: CASSQVDAGGSQYF
j_gene: TRBJ2-3
v_gene: TRBV4-3

CDR3aa: CASSLFRGGDNEQFF
j_gene: TRBJ2-1
v_gene: TRBV11-1

CDR3aa: CASSRTGWDSPLHF
j_gene: TRBJ1-6
v_gene: TRBV3-1/TRBV3-2

CDR3aa: CASSERQGRNEQYF
j_gene: TRBJ2-7
v_gene: TRBV2

CDR3aa: CASSLALAEFYTF
j_gene: TRBJ1-2
v_gene: TRBV5-1

CDR3aa: CASRGTSGIHEQFF
j_gene: TRBJ2-1
v_gene: TRBV5-1

CDR3aa: CASNLGQGGTGELFF
j_gene: TRBJ2-2
v_gene: TRBV19

CDR3aa: CASSVTGNTEAFF
j_gene: TRBJ1-1
v_gene: TRBV9

CDR3aa: CASKRGGGHEQYF
j_gene: TRBJ2-7
v_gene: TRBV6-5

CDR3aa: CASSFDNNQPQHF
j_gene: TRBJ1-5
v_gene: TRBV11-1

CDR3aa: CASSLGSKREVDTQYF
j_gene: TRBJ2-3
v_gene: TRBV7-6

CDR3aa: CASSQGGSGEQFF
j_gene: TRBJ2-1
v_gene: TRBV3-1/TRBV3-2

CDR3aa: CAFDRDYGYTF
j_gene: TRBJ1-2
v_gene: TRBV30

CDR3aa: CASSPHGQGNGYTF
j_gene: TRBJ1-2
v_gene: TRBV28

CDR3aa: CASSPLAGGYTF
j_gene: TRBJ1-2
v_gene: TRBV6-2/TRBV6-3

CDR3aa: CASGLGEAFF
j_gene: TRBJ1-1
v_gene: TRBV19

CDR3aa: CASSSGTGNEKLFF
j_gene: TRBJ1-4
v_gene: TRBV6-5

CDR3aa: CASSIGAANEQFF
j_gene: TRBJ2-1
v_gene: TRBV19

CDR3aa: CASSIAQNLSYEQYF
j_gene: TRBJ2-7
v_gene: TRBV19

CDR3aa: CASSLGRTANTGELFF
j_gene: TRBJ2-2
v_gene: TRBV11-3

CDR3aa: CASSIWSRPGNQPQHF
j_gene: TRBJ1-5
v_gene: TRBV19

CDR3aa: CASSLETSDLRYEQYF
j_gene: TRBJ2-7
v_gene: TRBV7-6

CDR3aa: CATSSEAGTRHYEQYF
j_gene: TRBJ2-7
v_gene: TRBV15

CDR3aa: CASSQSHDGTAELTDTQYF
j_gene: TRBJ2-3
v_gene: TRBV4-2

CDR3aa: CASSPGQGANYGYTF
j_gene: TRBJ1-2
v_gene: TRBV5-1

CDR3aa: CASSRGLAGTGNTIYF
j_gene: TRBJ1-3
v_gene: TRBV11-2

CDR3aa: CASSRSGRMNTEAFF
j_gene: TRBJ1-1
v_gene: TRBV27

CDR3aa: CASSLGPAYEQYF
j_gene: TRBJ2-7
v_gene: TRBV6-5

CDR3aa: CASSFNRVEQYF
j_gene: TRBJ2-7
v_gene: TRBV28

CDR3aa: CASSLGMVRGLSGNTIYF
j_gene: TRBJ1-3
v_gene: TRBV11-2

CDR3aa: CASSLVQGGNTIYF
j_gene: TRBJ1-3
v_gene: TRBV7-8

CDR3aa: CASSLAVGQSYGYTF
j_gene: TRBJ1-2
v_gene: TRBV7-2